The source of this T cell receptor beta chain is a study of CD8 T cells in Susac syndrome. Study-wide findings and caveats: The relatively small number of individuals in the TCR sequencing and HLA analysis was acknowledged by the study.

As to this clonotype: Its cognate antigen is unknown.

The CD8+ and CD4+ T cells were isolated magnetically using a negative isolation approach, whereas the TEMRA cells were enriched by FACS. CDR3 length equals 13 residues. V shed 5 bases and J 4 bases; nucleotides not matched to a gene: 4. The germline V gene encodes CDR1 SGHRS and CDR2 YFSETQ. With random hexamers, reverse transcription was performed on about 0.5 to 1 ug of RNA. The CDR3 of TCR beta was amplified by immunoSEQ multiplex PCR across 54 Vbeta and 13 Jbeta. MiXCR was run by TCRdb on the immunoSEQ multiplex PCR reads, yielding one entry per CDR3 protein. The sample has about 300,000 distinct CDR3 sequences, about 90% seen once.

The TCR comes from a human donor with multiple sclerosis. Sequenced material: CD4+ T cells from PBMCs. The rearrangement joins TRBV5-1 to TRBJ2-5, with 8 bases matching TRBD2. This CDR3 reads CASSRGGPETQYF. The DNA of the CDR3 is TGCGCCAGCAGTCGCGGGGGGCCAGAGACCCAGTACTTC. The whole variable domain, filled in from reference TRBV5-1 and TRBJ2-5, reads KAGVTQTPRYLIKTRGQQVTLSCSPISGHRSVSWYQQTPGQGLQFLFEYFSETQRNKGNFPGRFSGRQFSNSRSEMNVSTLELGDSALYLCASSRGGPETQYFGPGTRLLVL.